This TCR beta chain was obtained from a study of PD-1 blockade in classical Hodgkin lymphoma (dated by TCRdb to about 2020). With regard to the full study: Nivolumab dosing was 3 mg/kg intravenously every 2 weeks, continuing until either disease progression or unacceptable toxicity. A peripheral blood immune signature of response to PD-1 blockade in classical Hodgkin lymphoma was defined using TCR beta sequencing and CyTOF.

About this clone itself: This receptor's antigen is unknown. Base qualities are not provided; no much larger clone lies one nucleotide away.

This sample's time point label indicates: cycle 4 day 1 (C4D1), after more than five weeks of nivolumab. Every trial patient had relapsed after autologous stem cell transplantation, and cohorts A, B and C differed in prior brentuximab vedotin exposure. The trial cohort was composed of roughly 60 patients with relapsed/refractory classical Hodgkin lymphoma, for whom complete response, partial response or progressive disease was recorded as best overall response. In the multi-cohort phase II CheckMate 205 trial, trial patients received single-agent nivolumab. An independent review committee assessed best overall response by applying the 2007 International Working Group response criteria. Trial PBMCs were obtained immediately prior to nivolumab initiation (C1D1) and on therapy at cycle 2 day 1 and cycle 4 day 1. After peripheral blood was drawn into 8 mL Vacutainer Cell Preparation Tubes, PBMCs were isolated by centrifugation and then cryopreserved.

The study at large found these results: Only a single clinical trial cohort was studied, and what caused the repertoire differences, possibly disease activity or prior therapy, remained undefined. Newly diagnosed patients were reported to have lower baseline TCR diversity than healthy donors, and relapsed/refractory patients were reported to have lower baseline TCR diversity still. Trial patients with a complete response had baseline diversity similar to that of newly diagnosed patients, while partial responders and progressors had significantly lower diversity. A significant rise by C4D1 was seen in CD4+ but not CD8+ TCR diversity (p=0.0027 vs p=0.16), with the rise being most apparent in complete responders (p=0.02). Lower diversity was seen in patients whose nivolumab began less than 1 year after ASCT, and these patients were left out of later analyses so that immune reconstitution would not confound the results.

The Qiagen DNeasy kit was used to extract genomic DNA both from unsorted PBMCs and from the negatively selected CD4+ and CD8+ fractions. Amplification of TCR beta CDR3 regions was done by immunoSEQ multiplex PCR with primers that anneal to V and J segments. A synthetic immune receptor repertoire was used to minimize amplification bias, and remaining bias was computationally removed after sequencing. In the source study's methods: Custom Python scripts were used to quantify repertoire diversity as the Shannon entropy index. Unsorted, CD4+ and CD8+ repertoires were analyzed separately, except for combined analyses in which CD4+ and CD8+ sequences were merged in silico. A clone was considered expanded if an increase in frequency of at least 2-fold after treatment relative to C1D1 was found, and a pseudocount of 0.5 was applied to clones undetected at baseline. Clones with 0 or 1 copy at C1D1 were defined as singleton clones, while clones with 2 or more copies were defined as non-singleton clones. Clones expanded in unsorted samples were assigned a CD4+, CD8+ or unknown annotation through matching of protein sequences in sorted samples from the same patient. Wilcoxon tests on paired samples were used to test changes in diversity from C1D1 to C4D1. Here the immuneACCESS table is served through TCRdb, limited to in-frame sequences with V and J called. Missing clones are a known gap in these copies; in checked studies unresolved V genes cover under half, and the rest lacks a known reason. V and J calls and clone size follow that table, whereas D and trimming were derived from the DNA. In all, the sample holds approximately 84,000 clones, and 83% of those were seen once. The ten largest clones add up to about 18% of the sample.

According to the germline V gene, CDR1 reads SNHLY and CDR2 reads FYNNEI. The CDR3 runs 16 residues from the cysteine to the phenylalanine. The retained sequence is limited to the CDR3, 48 bases, with the frame set at the first base. The junction shows trimming of 7 bases on V and 2 bases on J, plus 17 bases between the germline ends. The chain couples TRBV2 to TRBJ1-4, and TRBD1 may be the D gene, going by 6 matching bases. The clonotype was recovered from a human donor with classical Hodgkin lymphoma. The material was peripheral blood mononuclear cells (PBMCs), obtained before the fourth cycle of nivolumab. The CDR3: CASTFQTGGTNEKLFF. The nucleotides read TGTGCCAGCACCTTTCAAACGGGGGGCACTAATGAAAAACTGTTTTTT.